This T cell receptor (beta chain) appears in the sequencing data of a study of molecular identifiers for immune sequencing clone quantification. One entry per CDR3 protein results from TCRdb running MiXCR on the PCR reads. Of approximately 550,000 distinct CDR3 sequences detected, around 23% appear once; the ten largest clones hold under 0.8%. Researchers sorted naive CD8 T cells as cells that were CD8+CD4-CCR7+CD45RA+. In its sample, this clonotype was seen many times. The sequenced material came from naive CD8+ T cells from blood, with Jurkat cell RNA spiked in. Described subset: FACS-sorted CD8+CD4-CCR7+CD45RA+ naive T cells. This clonotype was obtained from a human donor in good health. Some libraries in this study had Jurkat cell RNA spiked in.

CDR3 DNA sequence: TGCGCCAGCAGCCAATTAGCGGGAGGCCCTAATGAGCAGTTCTTC. Amino acids: CASSQLAGGPNEQFF. V is TRBV4-1 and J is TRBJ2-1, with 10 bases identical to TRBD2. V gave up 2 bases and J gave up 7 bases; unmatched junction bases: 5. CDR3 length: 15 residues. The germline V gene has CDR1 MGHRA and CDR2 YSYEKL.